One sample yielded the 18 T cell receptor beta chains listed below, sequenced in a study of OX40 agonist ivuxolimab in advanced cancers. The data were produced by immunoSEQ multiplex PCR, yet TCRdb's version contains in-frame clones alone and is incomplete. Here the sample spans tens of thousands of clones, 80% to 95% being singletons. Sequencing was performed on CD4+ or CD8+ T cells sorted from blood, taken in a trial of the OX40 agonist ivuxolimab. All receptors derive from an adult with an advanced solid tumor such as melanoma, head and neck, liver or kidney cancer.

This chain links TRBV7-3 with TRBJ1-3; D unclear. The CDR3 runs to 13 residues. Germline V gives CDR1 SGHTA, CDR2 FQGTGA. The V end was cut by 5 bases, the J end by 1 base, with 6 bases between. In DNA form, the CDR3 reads TGTGCCAGCAGCCCCGGGTCTGGAAACACCATATATTTT. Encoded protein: CASSPGSGNTIYF.

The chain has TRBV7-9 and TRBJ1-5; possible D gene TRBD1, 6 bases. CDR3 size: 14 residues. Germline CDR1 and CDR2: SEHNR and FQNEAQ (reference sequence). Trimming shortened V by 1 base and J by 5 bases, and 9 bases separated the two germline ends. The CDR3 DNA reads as TGTGCCAGCAGCTTAGTACAGGGTGATCAGCCCCAGCATTTT. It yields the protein CASSLVQGDQPQHF.

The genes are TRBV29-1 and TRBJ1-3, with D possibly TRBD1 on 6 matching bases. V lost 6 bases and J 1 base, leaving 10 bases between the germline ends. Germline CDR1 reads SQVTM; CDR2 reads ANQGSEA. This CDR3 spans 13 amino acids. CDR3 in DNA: TGCAGCGTGGTGGGGGCGTCTGGAAACACCATATATTTT. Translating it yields CSVVGASGNTIYF.

The CDR3 DNA sequence: TGTGCCAGCAGCGTCGACCGGGACAGAAATAGCAATCAGCCCCAGCATTTT. Encoded protein: CASSVDRDRNSNQPQHF. V gene TRBV5-8 combines with J gene TRBJ1-5, with TRBD1 matching 7 bases. The CDR3 covers 17 residues. The germline V gene has CDR1 SGHTS and CDR2 YDEGEE. V lost 4 bases, J lost 0 bases, and 10 bases stayed unmatched.

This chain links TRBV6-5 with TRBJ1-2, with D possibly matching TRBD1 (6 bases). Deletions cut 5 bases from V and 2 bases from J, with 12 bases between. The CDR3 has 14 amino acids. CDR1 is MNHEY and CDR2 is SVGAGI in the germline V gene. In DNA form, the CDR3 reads TGTGCCAGCAGTCCATTCGACAGGAACTATGGCTACACCTTC. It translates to CASSPFDRNYGYTF.

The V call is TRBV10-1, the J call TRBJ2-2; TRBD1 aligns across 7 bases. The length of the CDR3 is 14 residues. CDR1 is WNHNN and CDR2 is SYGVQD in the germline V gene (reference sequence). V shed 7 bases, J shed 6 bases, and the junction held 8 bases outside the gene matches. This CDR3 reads CASTPGQGAGELFF. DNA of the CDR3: TGCGCCAGCACCCCCGGGCAGGGGGCCGGGGAGCTGTTTTTT.

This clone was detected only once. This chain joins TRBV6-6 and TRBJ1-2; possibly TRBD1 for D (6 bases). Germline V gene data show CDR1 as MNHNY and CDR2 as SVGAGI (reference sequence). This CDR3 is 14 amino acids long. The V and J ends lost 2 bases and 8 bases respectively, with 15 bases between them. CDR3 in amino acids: CASSYVEGGGGYTF. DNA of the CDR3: TGTGCCAGCAGTTACGTGGAGGGGGGAGGAGGCTACACCTTC.

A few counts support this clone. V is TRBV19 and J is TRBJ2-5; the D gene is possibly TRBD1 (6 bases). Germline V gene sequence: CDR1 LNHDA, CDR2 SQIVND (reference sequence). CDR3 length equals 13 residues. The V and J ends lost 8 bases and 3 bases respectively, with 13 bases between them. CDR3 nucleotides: TGTGCCAGTTCCCAGGGGCGGAAAGAGACCCAGTACTTC. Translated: CASSQGRKETQYF. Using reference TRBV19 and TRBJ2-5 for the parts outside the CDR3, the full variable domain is DGGITQSPKYLFRKEGQNVTLSCEQNLNHDAMYWYRQDPGQGLRLIYYSQIVNDFQKGDIAEGYSVSREKKESFPLTVTSAQKNPTAFYLCASSQGRKETQYFGPGTRLLVL.

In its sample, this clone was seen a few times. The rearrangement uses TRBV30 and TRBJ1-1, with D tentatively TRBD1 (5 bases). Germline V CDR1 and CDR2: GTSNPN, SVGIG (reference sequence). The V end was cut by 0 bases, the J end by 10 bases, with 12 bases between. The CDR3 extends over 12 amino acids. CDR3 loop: CAWSVVGALAFF. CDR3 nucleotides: TGTGCCTGGAGTGTAGTTGGGGCACTAGCTTTCTTT.

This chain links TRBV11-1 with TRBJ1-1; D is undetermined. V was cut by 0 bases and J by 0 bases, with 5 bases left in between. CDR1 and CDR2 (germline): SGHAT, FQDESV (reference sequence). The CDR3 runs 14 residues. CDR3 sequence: CASSLAVMNTEAFF. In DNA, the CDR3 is TGTGCCAGCAGCTTAGCAGTCATGAACACTGAAGCTTTCTTT.

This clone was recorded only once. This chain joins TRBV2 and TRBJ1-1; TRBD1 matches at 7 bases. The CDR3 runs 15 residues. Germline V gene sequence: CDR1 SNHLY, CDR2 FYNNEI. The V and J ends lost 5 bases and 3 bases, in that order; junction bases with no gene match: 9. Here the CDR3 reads CASSTDRASDTEAFF. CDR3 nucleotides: TGTGCCAGCAGTACCGACAGGGCGAGCGACACTGAAGCTTTCTTT.

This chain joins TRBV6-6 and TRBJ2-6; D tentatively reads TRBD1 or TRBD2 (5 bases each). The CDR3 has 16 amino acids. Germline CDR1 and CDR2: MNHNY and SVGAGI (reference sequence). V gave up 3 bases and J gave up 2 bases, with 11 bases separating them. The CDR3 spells CASSYGTEPGANVLTF. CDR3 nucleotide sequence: TGTGCCAGCAGTTATGGGACGGAACCTGGGGCCAACGTCCTGACTTTC.

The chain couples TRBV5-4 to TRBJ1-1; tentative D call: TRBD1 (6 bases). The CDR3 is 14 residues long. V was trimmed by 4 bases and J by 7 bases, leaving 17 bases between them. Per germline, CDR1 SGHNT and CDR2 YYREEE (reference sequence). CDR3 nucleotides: TGTGCCAGCAGCATAAGGACAGATAACCTTGAAGCTTTCTTT. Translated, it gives CASSIRTDNLEAFF.

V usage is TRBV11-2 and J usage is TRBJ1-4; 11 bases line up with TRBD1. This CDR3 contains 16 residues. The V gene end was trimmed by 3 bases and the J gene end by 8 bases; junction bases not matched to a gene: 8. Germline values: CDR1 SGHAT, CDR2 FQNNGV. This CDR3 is CASSFPGQGAVEKLFF. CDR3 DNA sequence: TGTGCCAGCAGCTTTCCCGGACAGGGGGCCGTCGAAAAACTGTTTTTT.

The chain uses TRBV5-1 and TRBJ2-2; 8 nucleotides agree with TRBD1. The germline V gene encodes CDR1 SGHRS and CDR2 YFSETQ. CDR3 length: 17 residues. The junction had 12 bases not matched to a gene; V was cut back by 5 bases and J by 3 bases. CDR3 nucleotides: TGCGCCAGCAGACCGACAGGGGCGGGTGATGACACCGGGGAGCTGTTTTTT. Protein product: CASRPTGAGDDTGELFF.

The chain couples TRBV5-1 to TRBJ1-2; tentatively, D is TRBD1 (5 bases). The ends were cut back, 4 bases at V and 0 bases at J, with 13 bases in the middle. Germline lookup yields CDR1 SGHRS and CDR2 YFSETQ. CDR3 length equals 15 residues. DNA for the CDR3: TGCGCCAGCAGCCAGACAGTTGGCCCTAACTATGGCTACACCTTC. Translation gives CASSQTVGPNYGYTF.

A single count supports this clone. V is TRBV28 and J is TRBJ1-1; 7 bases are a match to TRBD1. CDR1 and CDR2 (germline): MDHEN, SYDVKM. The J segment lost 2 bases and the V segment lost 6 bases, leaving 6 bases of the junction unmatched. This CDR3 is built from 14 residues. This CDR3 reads CASRPGTVNTEAFF. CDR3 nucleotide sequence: TGTGCCAGCAGACCCGGGACAGTAAACACTGAAGCTTTCTTT.

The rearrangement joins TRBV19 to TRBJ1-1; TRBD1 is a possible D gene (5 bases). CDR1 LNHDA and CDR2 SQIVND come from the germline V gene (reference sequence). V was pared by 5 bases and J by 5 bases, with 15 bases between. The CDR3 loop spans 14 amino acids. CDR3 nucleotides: TGTGCCAGTAGTTTGCGGGGGGGGAGGACTGAAGCTTTCTTT. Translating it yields CASSLRGGRTEAFF.